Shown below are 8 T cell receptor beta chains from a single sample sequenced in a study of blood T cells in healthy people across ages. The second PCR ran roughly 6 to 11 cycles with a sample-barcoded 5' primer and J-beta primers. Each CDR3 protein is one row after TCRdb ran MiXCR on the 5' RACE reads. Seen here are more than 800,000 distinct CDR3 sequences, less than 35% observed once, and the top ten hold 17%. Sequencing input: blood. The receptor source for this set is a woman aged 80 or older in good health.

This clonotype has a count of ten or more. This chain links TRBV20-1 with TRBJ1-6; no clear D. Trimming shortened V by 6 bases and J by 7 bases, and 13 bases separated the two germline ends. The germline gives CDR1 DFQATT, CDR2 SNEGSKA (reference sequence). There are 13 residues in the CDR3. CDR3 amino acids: CSASEGGNSPLHF. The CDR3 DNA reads TGCAGTGCCAGTGAAGGAGGCAATTCACCCCTCCACTTT.

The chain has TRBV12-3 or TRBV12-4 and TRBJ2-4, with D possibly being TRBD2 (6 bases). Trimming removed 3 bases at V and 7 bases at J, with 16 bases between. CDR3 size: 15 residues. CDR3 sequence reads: CASSFSGEWGNIQYF. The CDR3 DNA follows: TGTGCCAGCAGTTTTTCGGGAGAGTGGGGGAACATTCAGTACTTC.

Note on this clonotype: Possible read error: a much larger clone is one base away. The CDR3 is CATETRDEQFF. In nucleotides, the CDR3 is TGTGCCACCGAGACCAGGGATGAGCAGTTCTTC. V gene TRBV6-2 or TRBV6-3 combines with J gene TRBJ2-1, with a weak D call TRBD1 (5 bases). Trimming shortened V by 10 bases and J by 8 bases, and 12 bases separated the two germline ends. This CDR3 spans 11 amino acids. Germline values: CDR1 MNHEY, CDR2 SVGEGT.

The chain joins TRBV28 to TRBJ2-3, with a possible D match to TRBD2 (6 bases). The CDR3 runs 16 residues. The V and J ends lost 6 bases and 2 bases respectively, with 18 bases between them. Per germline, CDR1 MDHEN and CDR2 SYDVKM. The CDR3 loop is CASRRPGTRNTDTQYF. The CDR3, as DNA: TGTGCCAGCAGACGACCCGGGACTCGTAACACAGATACGCAGTATTTT.

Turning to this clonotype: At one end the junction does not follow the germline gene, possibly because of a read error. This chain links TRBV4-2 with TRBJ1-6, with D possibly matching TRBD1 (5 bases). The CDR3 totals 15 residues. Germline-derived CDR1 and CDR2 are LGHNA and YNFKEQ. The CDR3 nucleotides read TGTGCCAGCGGCCAAAAGGGAACAGGACGGGTATCCCTCCACTTT. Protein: CASGQKGTGRVSLHF.

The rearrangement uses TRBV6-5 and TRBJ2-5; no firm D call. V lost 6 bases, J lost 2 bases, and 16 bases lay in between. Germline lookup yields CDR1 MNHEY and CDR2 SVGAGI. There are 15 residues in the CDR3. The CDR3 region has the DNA TGTGCCAGCAGCCCCCGAGCTCGCCCACAAGAGACCCAGTACTTC. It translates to CASSPRARPQETQYF.

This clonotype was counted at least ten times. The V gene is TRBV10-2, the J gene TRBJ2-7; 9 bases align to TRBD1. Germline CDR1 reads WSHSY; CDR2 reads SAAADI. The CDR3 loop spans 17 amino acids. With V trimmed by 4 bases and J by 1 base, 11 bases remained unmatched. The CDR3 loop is CASSGGGTGIRSYEQYF. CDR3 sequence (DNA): TGCGCCAGCAGTGGGGGGGGGACAGGGATTCGATCCTACGAGCAGTACTTC.

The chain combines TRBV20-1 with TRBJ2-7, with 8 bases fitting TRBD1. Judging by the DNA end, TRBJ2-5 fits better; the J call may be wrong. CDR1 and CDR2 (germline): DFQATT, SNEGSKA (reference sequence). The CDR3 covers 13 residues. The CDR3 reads CSAGSTGAETQYF. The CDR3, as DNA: TGCAGTGCTGGATCGACAGGGGCAGAGACCCAGTACTTC.